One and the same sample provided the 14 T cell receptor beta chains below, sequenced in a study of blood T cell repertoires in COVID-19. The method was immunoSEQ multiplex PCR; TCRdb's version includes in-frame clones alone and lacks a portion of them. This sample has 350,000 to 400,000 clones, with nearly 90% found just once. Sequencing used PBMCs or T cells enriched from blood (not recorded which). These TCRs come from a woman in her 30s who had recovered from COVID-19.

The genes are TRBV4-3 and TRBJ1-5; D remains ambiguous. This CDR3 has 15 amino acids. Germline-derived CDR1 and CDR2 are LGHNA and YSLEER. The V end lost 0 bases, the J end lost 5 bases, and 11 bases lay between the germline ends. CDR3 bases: TGCGCCAGCAGCCAAGATCAAAGCCTCGATCAGCCCCAGCATTTT. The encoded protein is CASSQDQSLDQPQHF.

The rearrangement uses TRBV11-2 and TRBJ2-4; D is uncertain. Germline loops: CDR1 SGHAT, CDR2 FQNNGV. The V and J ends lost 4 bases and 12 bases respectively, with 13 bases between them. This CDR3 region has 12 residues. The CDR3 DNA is TGTGCCAGCAGCTGGGCAAATGGCGATCAGTACTTC. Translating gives CASSWANGDQYF.

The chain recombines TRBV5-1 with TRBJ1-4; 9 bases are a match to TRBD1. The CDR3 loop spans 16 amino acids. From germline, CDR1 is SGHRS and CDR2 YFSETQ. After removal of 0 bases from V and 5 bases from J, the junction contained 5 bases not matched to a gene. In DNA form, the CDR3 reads TGCGCCAGCAGCTTGGACGGACAGGGGATGAATGAAAAACTGTTTTTT. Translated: CASSLDGQGMNEKLFF.

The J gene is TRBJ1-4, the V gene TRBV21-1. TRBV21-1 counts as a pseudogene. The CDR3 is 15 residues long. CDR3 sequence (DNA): TGTGCCAGCACCAAGATTGGGAGGAAGAATGAAAAACTGTTTTTT. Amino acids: CASTKIGRKNEKLFF.

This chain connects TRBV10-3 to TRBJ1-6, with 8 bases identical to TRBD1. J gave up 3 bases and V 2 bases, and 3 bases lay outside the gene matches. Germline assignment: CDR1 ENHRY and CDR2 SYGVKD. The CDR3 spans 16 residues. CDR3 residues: CAISEVDRGYNSPLHF. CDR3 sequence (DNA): TGTGCCATCAGTGAGGTTGACAGGGGCTATAATTCACCCCTCCACTTT.

CDR3 coding DNA: TGTGCCAGCAGGGTGGGACTAGCGGGAGAGACCCAGTACTTC. Translation gives CASRVGLAGETQYF. The V and J genes are TRBV2 and TRBJ2-5; 12 bases fit TRBD2. The germline gives CDR1 SNHLY, CDR2 FYNNEI. CDR3 length: 14 amino acids. Trimming removed 6 bases from V and 4 bases from J; junction bases left unmatched: 3.

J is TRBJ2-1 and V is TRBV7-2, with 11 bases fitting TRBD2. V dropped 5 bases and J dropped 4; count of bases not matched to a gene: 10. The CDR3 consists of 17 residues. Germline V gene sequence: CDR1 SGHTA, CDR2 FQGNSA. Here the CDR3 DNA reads TGTGCCAGCAGCCCGCCACCCGGGACTAGCGGTTACAATGAGCAGTTCTTC. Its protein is CASSPPPGTSGYNEQFF.

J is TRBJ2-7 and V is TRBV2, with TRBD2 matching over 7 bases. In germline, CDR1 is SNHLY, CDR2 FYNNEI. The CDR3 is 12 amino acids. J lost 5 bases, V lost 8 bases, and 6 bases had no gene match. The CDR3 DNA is TGTGCCAGCGGGCGGGAGCCCGACGAGCAGTACTTC. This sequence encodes CASGREPDEQYF.

CDR3 nucleotide sequence: TGTGCCAGTAACGCCGAGGTCCTGGTACCTGGCTACACCTTC. Its protein product is CASNAEVLVPGYTF. The chain carries TRBV19 and TRBJ1-2; D is undetermined. V was pared by 7 bases and J by 7 bases, with 19 bases between. This CDR3 has 14 residues. CDR1 LNHDA and CDR2 SQIVND come from the germline V gene (reference sequence).

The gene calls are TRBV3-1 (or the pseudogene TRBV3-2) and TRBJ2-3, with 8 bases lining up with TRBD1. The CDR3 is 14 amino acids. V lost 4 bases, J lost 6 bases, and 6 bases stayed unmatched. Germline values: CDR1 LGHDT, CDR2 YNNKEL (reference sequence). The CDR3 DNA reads TGTGCCAGCAGCCTGGGGACAGGTGGGGATACGCAGTATTTT. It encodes CASSLGTGGDTQYF.

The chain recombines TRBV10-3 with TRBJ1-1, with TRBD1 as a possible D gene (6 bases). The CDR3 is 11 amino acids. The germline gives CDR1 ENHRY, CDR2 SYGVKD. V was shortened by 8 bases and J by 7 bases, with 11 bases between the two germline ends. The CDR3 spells CAIGAGVEAFF. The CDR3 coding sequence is TGTGCCATCGGCGCAGGGGTTGAAGCTTTCTTT.

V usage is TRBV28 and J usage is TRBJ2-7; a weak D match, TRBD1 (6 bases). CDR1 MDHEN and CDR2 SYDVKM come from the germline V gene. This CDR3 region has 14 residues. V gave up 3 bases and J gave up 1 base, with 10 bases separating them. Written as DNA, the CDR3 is TGTGCCAGCAGTTTTAGGCAGGGGTCCTACGAGCAGTACTTC. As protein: CASSFRQGSYEQYF.

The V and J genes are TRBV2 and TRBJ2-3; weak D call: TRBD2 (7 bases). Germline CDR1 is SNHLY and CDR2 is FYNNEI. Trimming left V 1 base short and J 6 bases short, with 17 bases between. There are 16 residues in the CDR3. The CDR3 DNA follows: TGTGCCAGCAGTGAAGGGGTGGGAGGGGGTTCGGATACGCAGTATTTT. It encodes CASSEGVGGGSDTQYF.

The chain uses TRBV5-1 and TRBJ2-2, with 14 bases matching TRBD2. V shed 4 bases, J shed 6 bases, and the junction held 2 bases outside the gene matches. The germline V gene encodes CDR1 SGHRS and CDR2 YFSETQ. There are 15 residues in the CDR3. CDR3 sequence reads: CASSPGLAGAGELFF. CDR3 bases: TGCGCCAGCAGCCCGGGACTAGCGGGGGCCGGGGAGCTGTTTTTT.